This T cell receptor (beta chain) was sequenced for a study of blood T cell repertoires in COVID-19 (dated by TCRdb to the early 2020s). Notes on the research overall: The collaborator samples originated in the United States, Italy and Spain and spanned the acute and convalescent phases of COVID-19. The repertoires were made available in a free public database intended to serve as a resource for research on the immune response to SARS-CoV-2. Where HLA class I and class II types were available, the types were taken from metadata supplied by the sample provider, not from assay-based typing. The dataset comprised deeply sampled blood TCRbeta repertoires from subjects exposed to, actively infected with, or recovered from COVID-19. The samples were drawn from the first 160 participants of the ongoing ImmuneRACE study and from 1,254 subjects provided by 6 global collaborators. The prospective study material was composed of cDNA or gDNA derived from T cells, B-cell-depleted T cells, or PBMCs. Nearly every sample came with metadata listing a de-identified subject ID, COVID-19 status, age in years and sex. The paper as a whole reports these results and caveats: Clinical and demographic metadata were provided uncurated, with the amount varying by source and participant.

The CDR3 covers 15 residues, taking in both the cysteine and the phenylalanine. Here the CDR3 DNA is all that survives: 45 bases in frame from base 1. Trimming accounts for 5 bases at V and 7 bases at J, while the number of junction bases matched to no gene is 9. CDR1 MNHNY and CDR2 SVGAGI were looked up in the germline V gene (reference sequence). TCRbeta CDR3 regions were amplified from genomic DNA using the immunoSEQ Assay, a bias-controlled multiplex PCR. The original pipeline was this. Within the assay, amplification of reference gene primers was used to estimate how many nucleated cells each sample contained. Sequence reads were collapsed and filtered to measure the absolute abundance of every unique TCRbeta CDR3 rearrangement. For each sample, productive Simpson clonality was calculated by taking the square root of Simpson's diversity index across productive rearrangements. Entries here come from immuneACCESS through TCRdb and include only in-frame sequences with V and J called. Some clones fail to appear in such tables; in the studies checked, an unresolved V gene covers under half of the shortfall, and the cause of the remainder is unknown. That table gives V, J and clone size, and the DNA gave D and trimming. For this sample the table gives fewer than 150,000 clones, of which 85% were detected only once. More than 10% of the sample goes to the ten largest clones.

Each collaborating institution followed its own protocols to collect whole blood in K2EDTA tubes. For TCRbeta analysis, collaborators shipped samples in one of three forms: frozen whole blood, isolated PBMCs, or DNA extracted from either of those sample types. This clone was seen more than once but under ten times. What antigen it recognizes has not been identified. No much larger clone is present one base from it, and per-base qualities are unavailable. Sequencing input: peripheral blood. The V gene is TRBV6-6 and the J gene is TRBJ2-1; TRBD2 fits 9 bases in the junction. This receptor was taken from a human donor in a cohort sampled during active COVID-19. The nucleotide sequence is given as TGTGCCAGCAGTCTGAGCGGGGGGCGGGGGAATGAGCAGTTCTTC. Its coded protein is CASSLSGGRGNEQFF.